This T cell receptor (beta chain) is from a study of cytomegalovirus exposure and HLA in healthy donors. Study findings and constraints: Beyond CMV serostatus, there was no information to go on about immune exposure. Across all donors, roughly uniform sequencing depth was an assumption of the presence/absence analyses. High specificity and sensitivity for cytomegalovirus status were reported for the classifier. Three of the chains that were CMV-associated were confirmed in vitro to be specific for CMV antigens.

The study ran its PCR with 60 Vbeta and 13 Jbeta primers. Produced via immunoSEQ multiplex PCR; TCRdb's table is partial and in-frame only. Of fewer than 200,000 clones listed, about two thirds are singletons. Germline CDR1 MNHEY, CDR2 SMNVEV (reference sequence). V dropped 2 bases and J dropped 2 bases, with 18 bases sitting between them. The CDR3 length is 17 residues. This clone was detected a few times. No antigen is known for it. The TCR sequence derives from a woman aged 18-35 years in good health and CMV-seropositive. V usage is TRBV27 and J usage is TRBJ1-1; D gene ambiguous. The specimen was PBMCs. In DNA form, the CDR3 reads TGTGCCAGCAGTTTAATACCCGGGTCCGTACGAAACACTGAAGCTTTCTTT. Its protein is CASSLIPGSVRNTEAFF.